This TCR beta chain is drawn from a study of beta chain features in type 1 diabetes. Overall study: Age, gender, cell numbers and subset yield matched between patients and controls.

Whole-study findings and limits: Shortening that was moderate but significant affected the TCRB CDR3s of Type 1 diabetes patients in all four CD4+ subsets.

Worth noting for this clone: What it recognizes is unknown.

The germline gives CDR1 LNHDA, CDR2 SQIVND (reference sequence). CDR3 length equals 14 residues. V shed 4 bases and J 8 bases; nucleotides not matched to a gene: 6. Sequenced material consisted of expressed TCRB transcripts (all of the isolated RNA was reverse transcribed). Sequenced by immunoSEQ multiplex PCR; TCRdb stores in-frame clones only, minus some. The top ten hold roughly 0.46% of the sample, which has approximately 170,000 clones, 6.5% to 8.5% seen once. Sequencing was carried out using central memory CD4+ T cells from blood. This rearrangement joins TRBV19 to TRBJ2-1; TRBD2 matches 9 bases. The clonotype comes from a man between 18 and 29 years old with type 1 diabetes. In nucleotides, the CDR3 is TGTGCCAGTAGTAGGCGGGAGGGCCTCCATGAGCAGTTCTTC. Encoded protein: CASSRREGLHEQFF.